The T cell receptor (beta chain) under discussion was sequenced for a study of blood T cell repertoires in COVID-19. The protocol was immunoSEQ multiplex PCR, while the TCRdb copy is restricted to in-frame clones and leaves out a portion. The sample holds 75,000 to 80,000 clones, approximately 88% seen once. This CDR3 has 13 residues. Trimming took off 5 bases at V and 2 bases at J, with 4 bases between the two ends. The germline gives CDR1 LNHDA, CDR2 SQIVND (reference sequence). Material: peripheral blood. The clonotype was recovered from a human donor in a cohort sampled during active COVID-19. V usage is TRBV19 and J usage is TRBJ2-6; D is uncertain. The CDR3 here is CASSQTGANVLTF. The CDR3 DNA reads TGTGCCAGTAGTCAGACTGGGGCCAACGTCCTGACTTTC.